These 26 T cell receptor beta chains originate from one sample sequenced in a study of shared clonotypes between healthy human individuals. The protocol was immunoSEQ multiplex PCR, while the TCRdb copy is restricted to in-frame clones and leaves out a portion. The sample holds 2 million to 2.5 million clones, around 95% seen once. Sequences were obtained from naive CD4+ T cells sorted from blood. The subset is: CD45RA+ positively selected. The receptors stem from a man aged 18 to 29 in good health.

Written as DNA, the CDR3 is TGTGCCAGCAGCTTAGAGGCCAGGGGAAACTATGGCTACACCTTC. This translates into CASSLEARGNYGYTF. The chain carries TRBV7-2 and TRBJ1-2, with D maybe TRBD1 (6 bases). Trimming cost V 1 base and J 2 bases, with 11 bases left between them. There are 15 residues in the CDR3. CDR1 and CDR2 (germline): SGHTA, FQGNSA.

The chain links TRBV6-5 to TRBJ1-5, with D hard to call. The CDR3 is 16 amino acids. Trimming removed 2 bases from V and 3 bases from J, with 14 bases in between. Germline CDR1 MNHEY, CDR2 SVGAGI. The DNA for the CDR3 is TGTGCCAGCAGTTACACGAGACCGAAGAACAATCAGCCCCAGCATTTT. The encoded protein is CASSYTRPKNNQPQHF.

The V gene is TRBV10-1, the J gene TRBJ1-4; D not certain. The V end was cut by 2 bases, the J end by 8 bases, with 12 bases between. Germline V gene lookup returns CDR1 WNHNN and CDR2 SYGVQD (reference sequence). The CDR3 runs to 14 residues. The CDR3 DNA is TGCGCCAGCAGTGAGATGGTACCCAGGGAAAAACTGTTTTTT. Protein product: CASSEMVPREKLFF.

V and J are TRBV28 and TRBJ1-5; TRBD1 matches 8 bases. The CDR3 runs to 15 residues. The V gene end was trimmed by 3 bases and the J gene end by 4 bases; junction bases not matched to a gene: 5. CDR1 MDHEN and CDR2 SYDVKM come from the germline V gene. CDR3 amino acids: CASSFSRGPNQPQHF. CDR3 coding DNA: TGTGCCAGCAGTTTTTCCAGGGGGCCGAATCAGCCCCAGCATTTT.

The chain carries TRBV5-4 and TRBJ2-1; 9 bases fit TRBD1. This CDR3 comprises 15 residues. J gave up 9 bases and V 5 bases, and 12 bases lay outside the gene matches. CDR1 and CDR2 (germline): SGHNT, YYREEE (reference sequence). The CDR3 loop reads CASRIDGTGIGEQFF. As DNA, the CDR3 is TGTGCCAGCAGAATAGATGGGACAGGGATAGGTGAGCAGTTCTTC. Full variable domain (outside the CDR3, taken from reference TRBV5-4 and TRBJ2-1): ETGVTQSPTHLIKTRGQQVTLRCSSQSGHNTVSWYQQALGQGPQFIFQYYREEENGRGNFPPRFSGLQFPNYSSELNVNALELDDSALYLCASRIDGTGIGEQFFGPGTRLTVL.

Regarding this clone: The sample carries other DNA sequences with the same CDR3. The V call is TRBV7-9, the J call TRBJ1-4; D gene ambiguous. The CDR3 extends over 14 amino acids. Deletions cut 1 base from V and 0 bases from J, with 3 bases between. Germline V lookup: CDR1 SEHNR, CDR2 FQNEAQ (reference sequence). The CDR3 reads CASSLEATNEKLFF. In DNA form, the CDR3 reads TGTGCCAGCAGCTTAGAGGCAACTAATGAAAAACTGTTTTTT.

This sequence joins TRBV19 and TRBJ1-5; 7 nucleotides match TRBD1. This CDR3 has 13 amino acids. Germline V gives CDR1 LNHDA, CDR2 SQIVND (reference sequence). V lost 5 bases to trimming and J lost 8 bases; unmatched junction nucleotides: 6. This CDR3 is CASSSQGVEPQHF. In DNA, the CDR3 is TGTGCCAGTAGTTCCCAGGGGGTTGAGCCCCAGCATTTT.

The chain couples TRBV2 to TRBJ2-7; 9 positions match TRBD1. V gave up 7 bases and J gave up 1 base; unmatched junction bases: 5. Germline V gene sequence: CDR1 SNHLY, CDR2 FYNNEI. The CDR3 is 14 residues long. The chain's CDR3 is CASTVTGGSYEQYF. The CDR3 DNA is TGTGCCAGCACAGTGACAGGGGGGTCCTACGAGCAGTACTTC. Full variable domain (missing parts from reference TRBV2 and TRBJ2-7): EPEVTQTPSHQVTQMGQEVILRCVPISNHLYFYWYRQILGQKVEFLVSFYNNEISEKSEIFDDQFSVERPDGSNFTLKIRSTKLEDSAMYFCASTVTGGSYEQYFGPGTRLTVT.

This chain connects TRBV25-1 to TRBJ2-7; 8 bases map to TRBD2. The J segment lost 3 bases and the V segment lost 9 bases, leaving 7 bases of the junction unmatched. Germline V gene sequence: CDR1 MGHDK, CDR2 SYGVNS. The CDR3 totals 13 residues. CDR3 bases: TGTGCCAGTTCAGCGGGAGAAAGCTACGAGCAGTACTTC. The encoded protein is CASSAGESYEQYF.

The chain links TRBV27 to TRBJ2-1; D possibly uses TRBD1 or TRBD2 (5 bases each). Trimming stripped 6 bases from V and 2 bases from J, with 17 bases between. Germline V CDR1 and CDR2: MNHEY, SMNVEV (reference sequence). This CDR3 is 16 amino acids long. The DNA for the CDR3 is TGTGCCAGCAGCCCCCTGCGCCGGGGACCCTACAATGAGCAGTTCTTC. Amino acid sequence: CASSPLRRGPYNEQFF.

The chain links TRBV5-4 to TRBJ1-1; D perhaps matches TRBD1 (5 bases). The germline CDR1 and CDR2 sequences are SGHNT and YYREEE (reference sequence). V dropped 0 bases and J dropped 4 bases, with 10 bases sitting between them. The CDR3 loop spans 14 amino acids. This CDR3 reads CASSLEGLSTEAFF. CDR3 coding DNA: TGTGCCAGCAGCTTGGAGGGACTCTCCACTGAAGCTTTCTTT.

V is TRBV9 and J is TRBJ1-6, with a weak D call TRBD1 (5 bases). This CDR3 is 15 amino acids long. Trimming removed 1 base at V and 9 bases at J, with 14 bases between. CDR1 and CDR2 from the germline V gene are SGDLS and YYNGEE. The CDR3 nucleotides are TGTGCCAGCAGCGTATTGGGGGACGACAGTTCACCCCTCCACTTT. Residues: CASSVLGDDSSPLHF.

J is TRBJ1-4 and V is TRBV19; D is unresolved. This CDR3 comprises 12 residues. From germline, CDR1 is LNHDA and CDR2 SQIVND (reference sequence). Trimming removed 5 bases from V and 4 bases from J, with 5 bases in between. CDR3 region: CASSSNNEKLFF. The CDR3 coding sequence is TGTGCCAGTAGTTCGAATAATGAAAAACTGTTTTTT.

The chain joins TRBV6-5 to TRBJ2-3, with 7 bases that match TRBD1. Trimming at V came to 6 bases and at J to 0 bases, leaving 3 bases not matched to a gene. CDR1 is MNHEY, CDR2 SVGAGI, per germline. CDR3 length: 14 residues. CDR3 sequence: CASSMTGSTDTQYF. DNA of the CDR3: TGTGCCAGCAGCATGACAGGGAGCACAGATACGCAGTATTTT.

This clone has just one count. CDR3 region: CASTADNGRNEQFF. The CDR3 region has the DNA TGTGCCAGTACAGCTGACAATGGGCGAAATGAGCAGTTCTTC. The J gene is TRBJ2-1, the V gene TRBV19, with no clear D. Trimming took 7 bases from V and 7 from J, leaving 17 bases between them. Germline-derived CDR1 and CDR2 are LNHDA and SQIVND (reference sequence). The CDR3 extends over 14 amino acids.

This chain links TRBV11-1 with TRBJ1-2; TRBD1 is a possible D gene (6 bases). Looked up from germline, CDR1 is SGHAT and CDR2 is FQDESV (reference sequence). Deletions cut 5 bases from V and 5 bases from J, with 12 bases between. The CDR3 runs to 13 residues. CDR3 protein: CASSTRTAYGYTF. CDR3 nucleotides: TGTGCCAGCAGCACGCGGACAGCTTATGGCTACACCTTC.

The chain recombines TRBV2 with TRBJ1-2; no clear D gene. Germline V lookup: CDR1 SNHLY, CDR2 FYNNEI. The CDR3 covers 11 residues. Deletions cut 8 bases from V and 11 bases from J, with 15 bases between. The CDR3 reads CASSETGYYTF. The CDR3 DNA follows: TGTGCCAGCTCCGAGACGGGATATTACACCTTC.

This clone was observed once. The V call is TRBV4-3, the J call TRBJ2-6, with a possible D match to TRBD2 (6 bases). The CDR3 consists of 18 residues. V lost 1 base and J lost 1, with 14 bases in between. The germline CDR1 and CDR2 sequences are LGHNA and YSLEER. CDR3 DNA sequence: TGCGCCAGCAGCCAAGCACCAGCTGGGGGGTCTGGGGCCAACGTCCTGACTTTC. It codes for CASSQAPAGGSGANVLTF.

V is TRBV7-9 and J is TRBJ2-1; 8 nucleotides agree with TRBD2. The CDR3 spans 15 residues. With V trimmed by 4 bases and J by 7 bases, 9 bases remained unmatched. Germline lookup yields CDR1 SEHNR and CDR2 FQNEAQ (reference sequence). This CDR3 reads CASSYWSGRENEQFF. The CDR3 DNA sequence: TGTGCCAGCAGCTACTGGAGCGGGAGAGAAAATGAGCAGTTCTTC.

This sequence joins TRBV19 and TRBJ1-6; 10 bases align to TRBD1. CDR1 and CDR2 (germline): LNHDA, SQIVND (reference sequence). Trimming at V came to 5 bases and at J to 7 bases, leaving 5 bases not matched to a gene. The CDR3 is 15 residues long. Here the CDR3 DNA reads TGTGCCAGTAGTGCCGGACAGGGGGTCAATTCACCCCTCCACTTT. Translated: CASSAGQGVNSPLHF.

Concerning this clone itself: The sample contains more than one DNA sequence encoding this CDR3. This CDR3 is CASSQDGSYGYTF. CDR3 in DNA: TGCGCCAGCAGCCAAGATGGCAGCTATGGCTACACCTTC. This chain uses TRBV4-3 with TRBJ1-2; D remains unclear. Germline-derived CDR1 and CDR2 are LGHNA and YSLEER. This CDR3 spans 13 amino acids. V was cut by 0 bases and J by 4 bases, with 6 bases left in between.

The V gene is TRBV7-8, the J gene TRBJ2-7; D is unresolved. CDR1 is SGHVS and CDR2 is FQNEAQ in the germline V gene. The CDR3 loop spans 14 amino acids. V lost 2 bases to trimming and J lost 0 bases, with 8 bases between them. The CDR3 here is CASSLSPASYEQYF. The CDR3 DNA follows: TGTGCCAGCAGCTTATCTCCCGCCTCCTACGAGCAGTACTTC.

This clone has just one count. The germline gene is not matched at one end of the junction; a read error may be the cause. The J gene is TRBJ2-5, the V gene TRBV7-7, with D tentatively TRBD2 (6 bases). This CDR3 has 16 amino acids. Germline CDR1 reads SSHAT; CDR2 reads FNYEAQ (reference sequence). The CDR3 DNA reads as TGTGCTAGCAGCCCTATTGATAGCGGAGGTCAAGAGACCCAGTACTTC. Its protein is CASSPIDSGGQETQYF. Full variable domain (outside the CDR3, taken from reference TRBV7-7 and TRBJ2-5): GAGVSQSPRYKVTKRGQDVTLRCDPISSHATLYWYQQALGQGPEFLTYFNYEAQPDKSGLPSDRFSAERPEGSISTLTIQRTEQRDSAMYRCASSPIDSGGQETQYFGPGTRLLVL.

This rearrangement joins TRBV19 to TRBJ1-5, with 7 nucleotides matching TRBD1. In germline, CDR1 is LNHDA, CDR2 SQIVND (reference sequence). The CDR3 contains 16 residues. With V trimmed by 5 bases and J by 1 base, 8 bases remained unmatched. CDR3 in amino acids: CASSSIQGPSNQPQHF. The CDR3 DNA follows: TGTGCCAGTAGTTCCATACAGGGGCCGAGCAATCAGCCCCAGCATTTT.

About this clone itself: Distinct nucleotide sequences in the sample also encode this CDR3. This chain joins TRBV5-1 and TRBJ2-1, with 14 bases fitting TRBD2. With 3 bases clipped from V and 7 bases from J, the junction kept 3 bases outside the gene matches. In germline, CDR1 is SGHRS, CDR2 YFSETQ. This CDR3 is 15 amino acids long. The CDR3: CASSSGTSGSNEQFF. CDR3 nucleotide sequence: TGCGCCAGCAGCTCGGGGACTAGCGGGAGTAATGAGCAGTTCTTC.

This clone was detected once. A read error may explain this, as a much larger clone is one base away. The rearrangement uses TRBV11-3 and TRBJ2-5, with D hard to call. Between the trimmed V and J ends, which lost 6 bases and 5 bases, there was a span of 4 bases. The V gene's germline CDR1 is SGHNT and CDR2 YENEEA. There are 10 residues in the CDR3. CDR3 in amino acids: CASSEETQYF. In nucleotides, the CDR3 is TGTGCCAGCAGTGAGGAGACCCAGTACTTC.